Following are 21 T cell receptor beta chains from one sample sequenced in a study of technical replicates of blood from four donors. Clones were sequenced by immunoSEQ multiplex PCR, and TCRdb holds only the in-frame ones, with some missing. The data show around 16,000 clones, about 89% seen once. The sample was PBMCs. The origin of the receptors is a human donor in good health.

This sequence joins TRBV27 and TRBJ2-7, with 13 bases identical to TRBD2. V was pared by 5 bases and J by 4 bases, with 8 bases of the junction left unmatched. The germline V gene encodes CDR1 MNHEY and CDR2 SMNVEV (reference sequence). The length of the CDR3 is 16 residues. Here the CDR3 DNA reads TGTGCCAGCAGTCATACCGGGACTAGCGGGGAATACGAGCAGTACTTC. This sequence encodes CASSHTGTSGEYEQYF.

The chain combines TRBV7-3 with TRBJ2-7; 11 positions agree with TRBD1. This CDR3 contains 15 residues. Germline V lookup: CDR1 SGHTA, CDR2 FQGTGA. V lost 5 bases, J lost 5 bases, and 8 bases stayed unmatched. CDR3 coding DNA: TGTGCCAGCAGCCCCCGGACAGGGGGCATCGACGAGCAGTACTTC. This sequence encodes CASSPRTGGIDEQYF. Filled out from reference TRBV7-3 and TRBJ2-7, the complete variable domain reads GAGVSQTPSNKVTEKGKYVELRCDPISGHTALYWYRQSLGQGPEFLIYFQGTGAADDSGLPNDRFFAVRPEGSVSTLKIQRTERGDSAVYLCASSPRTGGIDEQYFGPGTRLTVT.

This chain joins TRBV11-3 and TRBJ2-1; TRBD2 aligns across 7 bases. Germline V lookup: CDR1 SGHNT, CDR2 YENEEA. This CDR3 has 17 residues. V shed 3 bases and J 3 bases; nucleotides not matched to a gene: 11. CDR3 nucleotides: TGTGCCAGCAGCTTGGCGCCCGGGACTACAAACTACAATGAGCAGTTCTTC. Translating it yields CASSLAPGTTNYNEQFF.

In its sample, this clone was seen a few times. The V call is TRBV5-1, the J call TRBJ1-1; no clear D gene. The germline V gene has CDR1 SGHRS and CDR2 YFSETQ. This CDR3 has 14 amino acids. Trimming took off 4 bases at V and 7 bases at J, with 17 bases between the two ends. The CDR3 protein is CASSLRTDGLEAFF. The CDR3 DNA follows: TGCGCCAGCAGCCTTCGGACTGATGGGCTTGAAGCTTTCTTT.

CDR3 in amino acids: CASTRGNEQFF. CDR3 sequence (DNA): TGCGCCAGCACCCGGGGCAATGAGCAGTTCTTC. This rearrangement joins TRBV4-1 to TRBJ2-1; TRBD2 might be the D (5 bases). CDR3 length: 11 residues. CDR1 is MGHRA and CDR2 is YSYEKL in the germline V gene. Trimming took 7 bases from V and 6 from J, leaving 7 bases between them.

V and J are TRBV5-4 and TRBJ2-7, with no clear D. The V and J ends lost 4 bases and 3 bases respectively, with 17 bases between them. The germline CDR1 and CDR2 sequences are SGHNT and YYREEE (reference sequence). This CDR3 comprises 15 residues. The CDR3 region has the DNA TGTGCCAGCAGCCGCTCAGGTACCCCCAACTACGAGCAGTACTTC. Amino acids: CASSRSGTPNYEQYF.

The sample holds one count of this clone. The chain employs TRBV13 and TRBJ2-1; TRBD1 agrees at 10 bases. This CDR3 region has 17 residues. V shed 0 bases and J 5 bases; nucleotides not matched to a gene: 7. Germline assignment: CDR1 PRHDT and CDR2 FYEKMQ (reference sequence). CDR3 DNA sequence: TGTGCCAGCAGCTTAGGCCGCGGGACAGGGGCCGACAATGAGCAGTTCTTC. Protein: CASSLGRGTGADNEQFF.

The CDR3 region has the DNA TGTGCCAGCAGTGAAACCCAGTACACTGAAGCTTTCTTT. It yields the protein CASSETQYTEAFF. The chain combines TRBV6-1 with TRBJ1-1; D remains ambiguous. Germline-derived CDR1 and CDR2 are MNHNS and SASEGT. V was shortened by 2 bases and J by 3 bases, with 7 bases between the two germline ends. The CDR3 has 13 residues.

The chain links TRBV10-3 to TRBJ1-1, with D uncertain. The V end was cut by 0 bases, the J end by 1 base, with 9 bases between. The CDR3 is made up of 15 amino acids. Germline values: CDR1 ENHRY, CDR2 SYGVKD. CDR3 coding DNA: TGTGCCATCAGTGAGTCGACGGGTACGAACACTGAAGCTTTCTTT. It yields the protein CAISESTGTNTEAFF.

This chain links TRBV30 with TRBJ2-5, with 14 bases lining up with TRBD2. V trimming: 5 bases; J trimming: 3 bases; junction bases outside the gene matches: 5. There are 15 residues in the CDR3. The germline V gene encodes CDR1 GTSNPN and CDR2 SVGIG (reference sequence). The CDR3 DNA is TGTGCCTGGGGGCGGGGACTAGCGGGAGAAGAGACCCAGTACTTC. Amino acids: CAWGRGLAGEETQYF.

This chain links TRBV5-6 with TRBJ1-1; possible D gene TRBD1, 6 bases. This CDR3 comprises 13 residues. CDR1 SGHDT and CDR2 YYEEEE come from the germline V gene. The germline V and J ends were trimmed by 4 bases and 7 bases, with 14 bases remaining between them. In DNA form, the CDR3 reads TGTGCCAGCAGCCCGGACAGAGGGGGTGAAGCTTTCTTT. Translating it yields CASSPDRGGEAFF.

This clone was picked up one time. This chain uses TRBV18 with TRBJ1-5; D not certain. This CDR3 is built from 13 residues. The ends were cut back, 2 bases at V and 9 bases at J, with 11 bases in the middle. Per germline, CDR1 KGHSH and CDR2 LQKENI. CDR3 amino acids: CASSPDRSRPQHF. The CDR3 nucleotides read TGTGCCAGCTCACCAGATCGGTCCCGGCCCCAGCATTTT.

This sequence joins TRBV6-5 and TRBJ2-5; TRBD1 agrees at 7 bases. The CDR3 contains 13 residues. V lost 9 bases, J lost 3 bases, and 7 bases stayed unmatched. Germline V lookup: CDR1 MNHEY, CDR2 SVGAGI. The chain's CDR3 is CARPGTEEETQYF. The CDR3 DNA reads as TGTGCCAGACCAGGGACAGAGGAAGAGACCCAGTACTTC.

The rearrangement joins TRBV6-1 to TRBJ1-1; 8 nucleotides agree with TRBD1. V lost 4 bases, J lost 5 bases, and 9 bases stayed unmatched. The CDR3 loop spans 15 amino acids. Looked up from germline, CDR1 is MNHNS and CDR2 is SASEGT. The CDR3 region is CASSAQGQGETEAFF. The CDR3 nucleotides read TGTGCCAGCAGTGCCCAAGGACAGGGTGAGACTGAAGCTTTCTTT.

The chain has TRBV4-1 and TRBJ2-1, with 7 bases matching TRBD2. CDR3 size: 14 residues. The junction had 9 bases not matched to a gene; V was cut back by 4 bases and J by 9 bases. CDR1 is MGHRA and CDR2 is YSYEKL in the germline V gene. CDR3 loop: CASSPTAGEGEQFF. CDR3 coding DNA: TGCGCCAGCAGCCCCACCGCGGGGGAGGGTGAGCAGTTCTTC.

V gene TRBV19 combines with J gene TRBJ2-7; 7 bases match TRBD2. Germline-derived CDR1 and CDR2 are LNHDA and SQIVND (reference sequence). Unmatched junction bases numbered 4, after V lost 3 bases and J lost 2 bases. The CDR3 is made up of 14 amino acids. CDR3 residues: CASSMLAGPYEQYF. CDR3 DNA sequence: TGTGCCAGTAGTATGTTAGCGGGCCCCTACGAGCAGTACTTC.

This chain connects TRBV6-1 to TRBJ1-5; TRBD1 is a possible D gene (5 bases). V lost 7 bases and J lost 3, with 7 bases in between. CDR3 length: 12 residues. Germline loops: CDR1 MNHNS, CDR2 SASEGT. This CDR3 is CASKGDNQPQHF. CDR3 DNA: TGTGCCAGCAAAGGGGACAATCAGCCCCAGCATTTT.

The chain is built from TRBV6-5 and TRBJ1-4; D gene uncertain. The V gene lost 7 bases and the J gene lost 8 bases, with 11 bases spanning the gap. This CDR3 is built from 12 residues. CDR1 is MNHEY, CDR2 SVGAGI, per germline. The CDR3 bases are TGTGCCAGCACCACCGGGAGAGAAAAACTGTTTTTT. It yields the protein CASTTGREKLFF.

V usage is TRBV7-9 and J usage is TRBJ2-1; TRBD1 matches 7 bases. The CDR3 length is 14 residues. The junction had 3 bases not matched to a gene; V was cut back by 1 base and J by 6 bases. CDR1 is SEHNR and CDR2 is FQNEAQ in the germline V gene (reference sequence). CDR3 nucleotides: TGTGCCAGCAGCTTAGGGGACAGCCGCAATGAGCAGTTCTTC. Its translation is CASSLGDSRNEQFF.

This clone turned up a few times. The genes are TRBV13 and TRBJ2-7; 7 positions match TRBD1. This CDR3 is 14 amino acids long. Unmatched junction bases numbered 4, after V lost 5 bases and J lost 0 bases. Germline V gene lookup returns CDR1 PRHDT and CDR2 FYEKMQ (reference sequence). Here the CDR3 reads CASSMGQSSYEQYF. The CDR3 nucleotides read TGTGCCAGCAGCATGGGACAGAGCTCCTACGAGCAGTACTTC.

The gene calls are TRBV23-1 and TRBJ2-7; maybe TRBD2 (6 bases). TRBV23-1 is reported as an ORF; its role is uncertain. This CDR3 has 17 residues. The germline V and J ends were trimmed by 0 bases and 3 bases, with 18 bases remaining between them. CDR3 nucleotide sequence: TGCGCCAGCAGTCAATCGTACCGGGACCGGGGGATCTACGAGCAGTACTTC. Translated, it gives CASSQSYRDRGIYEQYF.